This TCR beta chain was profiled in a study of glioma-infiltrating T cells after dendritic cell vaccination. Input was approximately 1.8 ug genomic DNA, or all available if less. Data came from immunoSEQ multiplex PCR; TCRdb stores just in-frame clones and leaves some out. Of more than 85,000 clones in the sample, under 90% were seen once. Trimming took 1 base from V and 7 from J; bases not matched to a gene: 2. The CDR3 sequence is 15 residues long. From germline, CDR1 is LGHNA and CDR2 YNFKEQ. Before vaccination, two weeks after the third vaccination, and at progression, PBMC were collected. The sample here was blood, taken before dendritic cell vaccination. This clonotype was sampled from a human donor with glioblastoma. The chain has TRBV4-2 and TRBJ2-1, with TRBD2 identical over 12 bases. The CDR3 protein is CASSQGLAGENEQFF. The CDR3 bases are TGTGCCAGCAGCCAAGGACTAGCGGGAGAGAATGAGCAGTTCTTC.